Listed below are T cell receptor beta chains from one sample, sequenced in a study of OX40 agonist ivuxolimab in advanced cancers. Using immunoSEQ multiplex PCR, the repertoire was profiled, and TCRdb retains in-frame clones only, with some absent. Of tens of thousands of clones listed, over 75% are singletons. Specimen: CD4+ or CD8+ T cells sorted from blood, collected in a trial of the OX40 agonist ivuxolimab. The receptors here all came from an adult with an advanced solid tumor such as melanoma, head and neck, liver or kidney cancer. Each CDR3 is given with its conserved first and last residue. D genes are given only for firm matches.

D | V | CDR3
NA | TRBV28 | CASSLGLNTEAFF
NA | TRBV18 | CASSPSGGPYNEQFF
NA | TRBV4-2 | CASSQQAPGEDTQYF
NA | TRBV28 | CASSLTGSYEQYF
NA | TRBV4-1 | CASSPRTLATGEQYF
TRBD2 | TRBV7-9 | CASTEIAGGYYNEQFF
NA | TRBV4-1 | CASSQTPFARGSTDTQYF
NA | TRBV21-1 | CASSRGQVGCYEQYF
NA | TRBV29-1 | CSVEDSGYNEQFF
TRBD1 | TRBV9 | CASSEGAMNTEAFF
TRBD1 | TRBV19 | CASSDWQGAWTGELFF
TRBD2 | TRBV14 | CASSSAGGRGNEQFF
NA | TRBV30 | CACRDPGGMGQYF
NA | TRBV21-1 | CASSPEGYNSPLHF
NA | TRBV5-5 | CASSFYLGGGMDEQYF
NA | TRBV6-6 | CASTWSALGDSPLHF
NA | TRBV7-9 | CAAVGTGELFF
TRBD2 | TRBV14 | CASSQAGGYYNEQFF
NA | TRBV10-1 | CASSESIGSDEKLFF
NA | TRBV6-5 | CASSYGRTRGYTF
NA | TRBV14 | CASSQESWGSFNYGYTF
NA | TRBV28 | CASCTNEGKLFF
NA | TRBV4-3 | CASSQSFRLGTEAFF
TRBD2 | TRBV28 | CASSSTSGGNTGELFF
NA | TRBV29-1 | CSVEDGMGTDTQYF
TRBD1 | TRBV30 | CAWRSDRAQGELFF
NA | TRBV6-5 | CASSYQRNSYEQYF
NA | TRBV25-1 | CASSLGVGTEAFF
TRBD1 | TRBV15 | CATSGPRTGESFF
NA | TRBV10-1 | CASGGEAADTQYF
NA | TRBV27 | CASSATTGSANYGYTF
NA | TRBV30 | CAWRALGGYEQYF